The 17 T cell receptor beta chains in this list originate from one sample, sequenced in a study of T cell responses to AZD1222 COVID-19 vaccine. The assay was immunoSEQ multiplex PCR, and TCRdb's table has in-frame clones only and misses some. The sample carries about 39,000 clones, 88% recorded once. The starting material was peripheral blood, obtained 28 days after the second dose of the MenACWY control vaccine. These receptor sequences come from an adult who received the MenACWY meningococcal vaccine as a control.

Here the CDR3 DNA reads TGTGCCACCAGTGATAGGGGGGGGTTACATCAGCCCCAGCATTTT. Translating gives CATSDRGGLHQPQHF. The rearrangement uses TRBV24-1 and TRBJ1-5, with D perhaps matching TRBD1 (6 bases). CDR1 and CDR2 (germline): KGHDR, SFDVKD. CDR3 length: 15 residues. V was cut by 3 bases and J by 5 bases, with 13 bases left in between.

The chain links TRBV19 to TRBJ2-3; TRBD2 aligns across 12 bases. The trim removed 6 bases at V and 5 bases at J, leaving 18 bases unmatched. Germline V gives CDR1 LNHDA, CDR2 SQIVND (reference sequence). The CDR3 runs 19 residues. This chain's CDR3 is CASSPIPLGLAGGQDTQYF. Written as DNA, the CDR3 is TGTGCCAGTAGCCCTATACCGCTGGGGCTAGCGGGAGGGCAAGATACGCAGTATTTT.

This chain joins TRBV2 and TRBJ1-3; D gene ambiguous. Per germline, CDR1 SNHLY and CDR2 FYNNEI. The CDR3 is made up of 15 amino acids. Trimming pared 7 bases from V and 0 bases from J, leaving 13 bases between. The CDR3 DNA reads as TGTGCCAGCACAACTCGGGCTTACTCTGGAAACACCATATATTTT. It is translated as CASTTRAYSGNTIYF.

This clone was recorded once. The J gene is TRBJ2-2, the V gene TRBV9, with 8 bases identical to TRBD2. The CDR3 runs to 20 residues. The germline CDR1 and CDR2 sequences are SGDLS and YYNGEE. Germline trimming cut 3 bases from V and 3 bases from J; bases unmatched to any gene: 19. The CDR3 DNA sequence: TGTGCCAGCAGCGGACCATCGGGGTCCGCGGGAGGAGGATACACCGGGGAGCTGTTTTTT. Translation: CASSGPSGSAGGGYTGELFF.

This CDR3 reads CASSQRQGGKNTEAFF. The CDR3 bases are TGTGCCAGCAGCCAACGACAGGGTGGCAAGAACACTGAAGCTTTCTTT. The chain links TRBV14 to TRBJ1-1; 7 bases are shared with TRBD1. Germline CDR1 reads SGHDN; CDR2 reads FVKESK. V lost 2 bases, J lost 1 base, and 7 bases stayed unmatched. The length of the CDR3 is 16 residues.

The V and J genes are TRBV10-3 and TRBJ2-7; TRBD1 matches at 7 bases. This CDR3 contains 13 residues. J gave up 4 bases and V 11 bases, and 11 bases lay outside the gene matches. Germline values: CDR1 ENHRY, CDR2 SYGVKD. CDR3 in DNA: TGTGCCGTAACGGGACAGATTGGTTACGAGCAGTACTTC. Protein: CAVTGQIGYEQYF.

J is TRBJ2-1 and V is TRBV6-5; TRBD1 aligns across 9 bases. CDR1 and CDR2 (germline): MNHEY, SVGAGI. V shed 2 bases, J shed 7 bases, and the junction held 6 bases outside the gene matches. The CDR3 contains 15 residues. The CDR3 DNA is TGTGCCAGCAGTTACGAAGGGACAGGGTTAAATGAGCAGTTCTTC. This sequence encodes CASSYEGTGLNEQFF.

The rearrangement links TRBV5-5 to TRBJ1-2; no clear D gene. CDR3 length: 13 amino acids. Trimming shortened V by 2 bases and J by 2 bases, and 7 bases separated the two germline ends. Germline V CDR1 and CDR2: SGHKS, YYEKEE (reference sequence). The CDR3 loop is CASSFSSNYGYTF. The CDR3 DNA follows: TGTGCCAGCAGCTTCAGTAGCAACTATGGCTACACCTTC.

This rearrangement joins TRBV19 to TRBJ1-4, with unresolved D. Trimming left V 3 bases short and J 10 bases short, with 12 bases between. Germline V CDR1 and CDR2: LNHDA, SQIVND (reference sequence). The CDR3 contains 13 residues. The CDR3 loop is CASSIGPSGKLFF. The CDR3 bases are TGTGCCAGTAGTATTGGGCCGTCAGGAAAACTGTTTTTT.

V gene TRBV28 combines with J gene TRBJ2-7; the D gene is possibly TRBD2 (6 bases). V lost 2 bases and J lost 3, with 14 bases in between. CDR1 and CDR2 from the germline V gene are MDHEN and SYDVKM. CDR3 size: 15 residues. CDR3 amino acids: CASSLVEGGRYEQYF. The CDR3 DNA sequence: TGTGCCAGCAGTTTAGTGGAGGGAGGACGCTACGAGCAGTACTTC. The variable domain in full, with the rest retrieved from reference TRBV28 and TRBJ2-7, is DVKVTQSSRYLVKRTGEKVFLECVQDMDHENMFWYRQDPGLGLRLIYFSYDVKMKEKGDIPEGYSVSREKKERFSLILESASTNQTSMYLCASSLVEGGRYEQYFGPGTRLTVT.

This clone was seen just once. This chain joins TRBV7-9 and TRBJ1-2; unclear D gene. This CDR3 is 13 amino acids long. Germline assignment: CDR1 SEHNR and CDR2 FQNEAQ (reference sequence). Between the trimmed V and J ends, which lost 5 bases and 8 bases, there was a span of 15 bases. The CDR3 here is CASSSRGEEGYTF. CDR3 sequence (DNA): TGTGCCAGCAGCAGCCGCGGGGAAGAAGGCTACACCTTC.

The chain links TRBV7-3 to TRBJ1-2, with TRBD1 matching 9 bases. The CDR3 has 13 amino acids. The V gene's germline CDR1 is SGHTA and CDR2 FQGTGA. The V segment lost 5 bases and the J segment 5 bases; nucleotides outside the gene matches: 3. CDR3 nucleotide sequence: TGTGCCAGCAGCCTGGGACAGGGTTATGGCTACACCTTC. It specifies CASSLGQGYGYTF.

The gene calls are TRBV27 and TRBJ2-7; 12 nucleotides agree with TRBD1. The CDR3 contains 17 residues. Germline lookup yields CDR1 MNHEY and CDR2 SMNVEV (reference sequence). V gave up 4 bases and J gave up 2 bases; unmatched junction bases: 9. CDR3: CASSSRGQGASTYEQYF. Written as DNA, the CDR3 is TGTGCCAGCAGTTCCAGGGGACAGGGGGCGTCCACCTACGAGCAGTACTTC.

The table lists this clone with a count of one. The J gene is TRBJ1-1, the V gene TRBV29-1; no firm D call. With 5 bases removed from V and 6 bases from J, the gap between germline ends came to 7 bases. This CDR3 spans 10 amino acids. CDR1 SQVTM and CDR2 ANQGSEA come from the germline V gene. The CDR3: CSVLGPEAFF. CDR3 in DNA: TGCAGCGTTCTAGGCCCTGAAGCTTTCTTT.

This clone has a handful of counts. The V gene is TRBV7-2, the J gene TRBJ1-4; TRBD1 matches 7 bases. Germline CDR1 reads SGHTA; CDR2 reads FQGNSA. The CDR3 loop spans 15 amino acids. The J segment lost 3 bases and the V segment lost 4 bases, leaving 5 bases of the junction unmatched. The CDR3 reads CASSSQGQPNEKLFF. The CDR3 DNA is TGTGCCAGCAGCTCCCAGGGACAGCCTAATGAAAAACTGTTTTTT.

This rearrangement joins TRBV4-1 to TRBJ2-7, with a tentative D call TRBD2 (6 bases). Germline V gene data show CDR1 as MGHRA and CDR2 as YSYEKL. The V end lost 0 bases, the J end lost 0 bases, and 12 bases lay between the germline ends. This CDR3 contains 16 residues. The CDR3 DNA is TGCGCCAGCAGCCAAGATAACGCGGGGCTCTCCTACGAGCAGTACTTC. Amino acid sequence: CASSQDNAGLSYEQYF.

The V and J genes are TRBV9 and TRBJ1-2, with D possibly being TRBD1 (5 bases). CDR1 is SGDLS and CDR2 is YYNGEE in the germline V gene. The CDR3 loop spans 17 amino acids. The ends were cut back, 6 bases at V and 8 bases at J, with 29 bases in the middle. Here the CDR3 DNA reads TGTGCCAGCACTCCCCTTGCGGGATTGGGGGGGTCATTCGGCTACACCTTC. This gives the protein CASTPLAGLGGSFGYTF.